This TCR beta chain was obtained from a study of blood T cell repertoires in COVID-19. There are 13 residues in the CDR3. Germline V gene data show CDR1 as SEHNR and CDR2 as FQNEAQ (reference sequence). The junction had 4 bases not matched to a gene; V was cut back by 8 bases and J by 5 bases. Original processing notes: How many nucleated cells were present was estimated from reference gene primer amplification. The method was immunoSEQ multiplex PCR; TCRdb's version includes in-frame clones alone and lacks a portion of them. That table furnishes V, J and clone size, whereas the DNA furnished D and trimming. This sample has roughly 190,000 clones, with around 90% found just once. The study drew participants aged about 18 to 89 years from some 24 US areas. Which cohort a participant joined came from the clinical history participants gave.

The sequence was collected from a woman under 40 who had recovered from COVID-19. The chain recombines TRBV7-9 with TRBJ1-4; 8 bases line up with TRBD1. Specimen: PBMCs or T cells enriched from blood (not recorded which). The chain's CDR3 is CASARGQNEKLFF. The CDR3 nucleotides are TGTGCCAGCGCCAGGGGGCAAAATGAAAAACTGTTTTTT.